This TCR beta chain derives from a study of Tregs in tolerant kidney transplant recipients. Findings of the study overall: No direct test of biological reproducibility was done here.

The protocol was immunoSEQ multiplex PCR, while the TCRdb copy is restricted to in-frame clones and leaves out a portion. Of roughly 66,000 clones in the sample, about nine tenths are singletons; the top ten hold 11%. Unstimulated Tregs (CD4+CD25+CD127-) and CD4+CD25- non-Tregs were sorted from PBMCs. Note on this clone: Its antigen is undetermined.

CDR3 length equals 14 residues. V was trimmed by 0 bases and J by 6 bases, leaving 12 bases between them. Germline CDR1 is SGDLS and CDR2 is YYNGEE. The V and J genes are TRBV9 and TRBJ1-2, with D maybe TRBD1 (5 bases). This specimen consisted of CD8+ T cells from blood, obtained before the transplant. The sequence came from a human donor who received a combined kidney and bone marrow transplant. The CDR3 DNA reads as TGTGCCAGCAGCGTAGCCCAGGGAAGCAATGGCTACACCTTC. It yields the protein CASSVAQGSNGYTF.